This T cell receptor (beta chain) was found in a study of shared clonotypes between healthy human individuals. Study information: Donors, aged 18 to 49, were a couple of women and three men.

Clones were sequenced by immunoSEQ multiplex PCR, and TCRdb holds only the in-frame ones, with some missing. The table includes roughly 2.2 million clones, approximately 90% detected once. The V gene's germline CDR1 is KGHSH and CDR2 LQKENI. The germline V and J ends were trimmed by 6 bases and 0 bases, with 12 bases remaining between them. The CDR3 loop spans 15 amino acids. This rearrangement joins TRBV18 to TRBJ2-1, with D perhaps assigned TRBD1 or TRBD2 (5 bases each). The TCR originated in a man aged 18-30 years in good health. Some clones in this sample may be carry-over from other donors' samples. The specimen sequenced was naive CD4+ T cells from PBMCs. Subset here: CD45RA+ positively selected. The chain's CDR3 is CASSLGESSYNEQFF. CDR3 DNA sequence: TGTGCCAGCTCCCTAGGGGAGAGCTCCTACAATGAGCAGTTCTTC. The variable domain in full, completed from reference TRBV18 and TRBJ2-1, reads NAGVMQNPRHLVRRRGQEARLRCSPMKGHSHVYWYRQLPEEGLKFMVYLQKENIIDESGMPKERFSAEFPKEGPSILRIQQVVRGDSAAYFCASSLGESSYNEQFFGPGTRLTVL.